The rows below give T cell receptor beta chains drawn from one sample of a study of blood T cells in healthy people across ages. TCRdb reprocessed the 5' RACE reads via MiXCR and lists one record per CDR3 protein. The table records 500,000 to 700,000 distinct CDR3 sequences, about 30% of them present only once. Sequenced: blood. These receptors were collected from a woman aged 80 or older in good health. Both conserved end residues are part of each CDR3. A D gene is named only where the DNA matches it firmly. For some rows the clone size is stated as once, few or many, or as a class when expanded; others skip it.

size | D | J | V | DNA | CDR3
many | - | TRBJ2-5 | TRBV20-1 | TGCAGTGCTAACCGGGGGCTGGAGACCCAGTACTTC | CSANRGLETQYF
few | TRBD2 | TRBJ2-2 | TRBV24-1 | TGTGCCACCAGTGATCCCGGGACTAGCGGAACCGGGGAGCTGTTTTTT | CATSDPGTSGTGELFF
few | - | TRBJ1-1 | TRBV7-9 | TGTGCCAGCAGCTTCCCTAGCACTGAAGCTTTCTTT | CASSFPSTEAFF
once | TRBD1 | TRBJ2-3 | TRBV5-1 | TGCGCCAGCAGACCTGGGACAGGGCCAGATACGCAGTATTTT | CASRPGTGPDTQYF
- | - | TRBJ2-2 | TRBV6-1 | TGTGCCACCTCGTTTGGGGTCGGGGAGCTGTTTTTT | CATSFGVGELFF
once | TRBD2 | TRBJ2-5 | TRBV7-9 | TGTGCCAGCAGCTTAGAACTAGCGGGGCAAGAGACCCAGTACTTC | CASSLELAGQETQYF
- | TRBD1 | TRBJ1-1 | TRBV7-9 | TGTGCCAGCATCTTTACACGGGACAGGGGGACTGAAGCTTTCTTT | CASIFTRDRGTEAFF
many | - | TRBJ1-1 | TRBV6-5 | TGTGCCAGCAGCGACGCTGTAGGGAACACTGAAGCTTTCTTT | CASSDAVGNTEAFF
- | - | TRBJ1-3 | TRBV7-2 | TGTGCCAGCAGCCCGGTAGGGGGGATCGGAAACACCGTATATTTT | CASSPVGGIGNTVYF
many | - | TRBJ2-7 | TRBV20-1 | TGCAGTGCTAGAGGAGAGGGACCCTACGAGCAGTACTTC | CSARGEGPYEQYF
- | TRBD1 | TRBJ1-5 | TRBV7-8 | TGTGCCAGCAGCCCCGGGTACAGGGGAAGGAAAAGCAATCAGCCCCAGCATTTT | CASSPGYRGRKSNQPQHF
- | - | TRBJ2-5 | TRBV28 | TGTGCCAGCAGTCCCAACCAGCCAGGGGATCGAGAGACCCAGTACTTC | CASSPNQPGDRETQYF
many | - | TRBJ1-1 | TRBV6-6 | TGTGCCAGCAGTTACTCCTCTGAAGCTTTCTTT | CASSYSSEAFF
- | TRBD2 | TRBJ2-7 | TRBV20-1 | TGCAGTGCTAGTCAGTGGGGCGGGAGGGCATACGAGCAGTACTTC | CSASQWGGRAYEQYF
- | - | TRBJ2-1 | TRBV20-1 | TGCAGTGGTAAAGGGTCAGTCAATGAGCAGTTCTTC | CSGKGSVNEQFF
once | TRBD1 | TRBJ2-7 | TRBV6-2/TRBV6-3 | TGTGCCAGCCGACCGAGGACAGGGAAGGCGCTCGCGAGCTCCTACGAGCAGTACTTC | CASRPRTGKALASSYEQYF
many | TRBD2 | TRBJ2-5 | TRBV6-6 | TGTGCCAGCAGTTACGCGGCTAGCGGGGAACAAGAGACCCAGTACTTC | CASSYAASGEQETQYF
- | - | TRBJ1-4 | TRBV6-2/TRBV6-3 | TGTGCCAGCACGGCTCGGGCTGGTGAAAAACTGTTTTTT | CASTARAGEKLFF
- | - | TRBJ2-1 | TRBV7-2 | TGTGTCAGCAGCATAGAGAGAGAGACCCAGTTCTTC | CVSSIERETQFF
once | - | TRBJ1-6 | TRBV20-1 | TGCAGTGCTATACGGGGGCCTCCCCGTTCACCCCTCCACTTT | CSAIRGPPRSPLHF
- | - | TRBJ2-1 | TRBV5-5 | TGTGCCAGCTGCTTGGCCGTTTCGGGGAGCAATGAGCAGTTCTTC | CASCLAVSGSNEQFF
- | TRBD2 | TRBJ2-3 | TRBV30 | TGTGCGTATATAGCGGGGGGCGAAGATACGCGGTATTTT | CAYIAGGEDTRYF
many | - | TRBJ2-7 | TRBV12-3/TRBV12-4 | TGTGCCAGCAGTTTATTGGGGGGCCCATCCTACGAGCAGTACTTC | CASSLLGGPSYEQYF
- | - | TRBJ2-7 | TRBV12-3/TRBV12-4 | TGTGCCAGCAGTGTCGACGGTCCCTACGAGCAGTACTTC | CASSVDGPYEQYF
- | - | TRBJ1-1 | TRBV11-1 | TGTGCCAGCAGCTTGAGTGAGGTAGCTTTCTTT | CASSLSEVAFF
- | TRBD1 | TRBJ1-1 | TRBV5-6 | TGTGCCAGCAGCTCACTTTCGGGACAGGGTCGTACTGAAGCTTTCTTT | CASSSLSGQGRTEAFF
many | - | TRBJ1-1 | TRBV20-1 | TGCAGTGCTAGGCCTTCCATGAACACTGAAGCTTTCTTT | CSARPSMNTEAFF
- | TRBD1 | TRBJ2-7 | TRBV29-1 | TGCAGCGTAATGGCGAGCCCCGGGACAGGGAGGTCCTACGAGCAGTACTTC | CSVMASPGTGRSYEQYF
many | TRBD1 | TRBJ2-7 | TRBV5-1 | TGCGCCAGCAGCCGACAGGGGGCAAACGAGCAGTACTTC | CASSRQGANEQYF
many | TRBD2 | TRBJ2-5 | TRBV10-3 | TGTGCCATCAGTGACCGTAGCGGGGGGACTCAAGAGACCCAGTACTTC | CAISDRSGGTQETQYF
many | - | TRBJ1-2 | TRBV6-2/TRBV6-3 | TGTGCCAGCAGTTACTCACGGCAGGGCGATGGCTACACCTTC | CASSYSRQGDGYTF
few | TRBD2 | TRBJ2-1 | TRBV6-1 | TGTGCCAGCAGTCCTCAGGGAGGGGCGGGCAATGAGCAGTTCTTC | CASSPQGGAGNEQFF
few | TRBD1 | TRBJ2-1 | TRBV7-6 | TGTGCCAGCAGCCGTTGGACAGGGAGGGAGCAGTTCTTC | CASSRWTGREQFF
few | TRBD1 | TRBJ1-5 | TRBV6-2/TRBV6-3 | TGTGCCAGCAATCAGGGGGGCGCATCCCAGCCCCAGCATTTT | CASNQGGASQPQHF
- | - | TRBJ2-3 | TRBV28 | TGTGCCAGCAGTAAGGAAGGAGGCTTCTTGAGTGCGCAGTATTTT | CASSKEGGFLSAQYF
- | TRBD1 | TRBJ2-1 | TRBV7-3 | TGTGCCGGCAGCACAGGGACAGGGGACAATGAGCAGTTCTTC | CAGSTGTGDNEQFF
many | TRBD2 | TRBJ2-3 | TRBV3-1 | TGTGCCAGCAGCCAACAGAGCGGGGGGTCAGATACGCAGTATTTT | CASSQQSGGSDTQYF
- | - | TRBJ2-2 | TRBV29-1 | TGCAGCGTTGCGAGCAGGGGAGTCGGGGAGCTGTTTTTT | CSVASRGVGELFF
- | TRBD1 | TRBJ1-4 | TRBV2 | TGTGCCAGCAGTGAACGAGGGGGACAGTTCGAAAAACTGTTTTTT | CASSERGGQFEKLFF
many | - | TRBJ1-2 | TRBV20-1 | TGCAGTGCTAGAGCAAGGGGCGGCTATGGCTACACCTTC | CSARARGGYGYTF
once | - | TRBJ1-1 | TRBV7-3 | TGTGCCAGCAGCTTAAAGAGCGAGGTAACGAACACTGAAGCTTTCTTT | CASSLKSEVTNTEAFF
- | - | TRBJ1-1 | TRBV7-9 | TGTGCCAGCAGCCCGTCGAGGGGGACGAACACTGAAGCTTTCTTT | CASSPSRGTNTEAFF
once | TRBD2 | TRBJ2-1 | TRBV12-3/TRBV12-4 | TGTGCCAGCAGTTTACGGCTAGCGGGAGCGACTTACAATGAGCAGTTCTTC | CASSLRLAGATYNEQFF
- | - | TRBJ1-1 | TRBV29-1 | TGCAGCGTAGCCGACAGGACTTACACTGAAGCTTTCTTT | CSVADRTYTEAFF
many | TRBD1 | TRBJ2-3 | TRBV27 | TGTGCCAGCAGCCCACAGGGGGCAGGAGATACGCAGTATTTT | CASSPQGAGDTQYF
few | TRBD1 | TRBJ1-5 | TRBV15 | TGTGCCACCAGCAGCGTTACAGGGGATCAGCCCCAGCATTTT | CATSSVTGDQPQHF
- | TRBD1 | TRBJ1-1 | TRBV27 | TGTGCCAACAGTCCGAACGACAGGGTGAACACTGAAGCTTTCTTT | CANSPNDRVNTEAFF
- | - | TRBJ1-4 | TRBV11-2 | TGTGCCAGCAGCTTGACGGAAGCTTTTAATGAAAAACTGTTTTTT | CASSLTEAFNEKLFF
many | - | TRBJ1-6 | TRBV4-2 | TGTGCCAGCAGCCAAGAGGGGGGTGGGTCACCCCTCCACTTT | CASSQEGGGSPLHF
few | - | TRBJ2-7 | TRBV10-3 | TGTGCCATCAGTGACTCCGGTGGTGGGCCCGAGGTCAATGAGCAGTACTTC | CAISDSGGGPEVNEQYF
many | TRBD1 | TRBJ2-7 | TRBV20-1 | TGCAGTGCGGCCGGGACAGGGGGCTCCTACGAGCAGTACTTC | CSAAGTGGSYEQYF
few | - | TRBJ1-1 | TRBV7-9 | TGTGCCAGCAGCTTTTCCGTCAGAAACACTGAAGCTTTCTTT | CASSFSVRNTEAFF